This TCR beta chain was identified during a study of T-cell reconstitution after alpha-beta-depleted transplantation in children. It was with unique molecular identifiers that the TCRbeta library was prepared. Using its own MiXCR run on the PCR reads, TCRdb lists one record per CDR3 protein. This repertoire shows over 45,000 distinct CDR3 sequences, 5.8% found once; its top ten account for 30%. This clonotype was recorded many times. Its antigen is unidentified. Germline CDR1 reads MNHNS; CDR2 reads SASEGT. Trimming removed 7 bases from V and 2 bases from J, with 12 bases in between. The CDR3 contains 14 residues. Study-wide results and caveats: Among T cells one year after transplant, newly produced cells accounted for most counts and diversity. About two months after transplant, alpha-beta T cells reportedly came from several hundred expanded graft clones. Some patients' high day-60 TCRbeta diversity was traced to surviving recipient T cells and thymic progenitors.

This sequence was found in a female patient between 2 and 10 years old who had a stem cell transplant for aplastic anemia, so the T cells may come from the graft donor. V usage is TRBV6-1 and J usage is TRBJ1-5, with D possibly being TRBD1 (5 bases). The starting material was PBMCs, mostly from graft donor cells, obtained 60 days after TCRalphabeta/CD19-depleted stem cell transplant. Here the CDR3 DNA reads TGTGCCAGCAAGGTGGGGCACGGCAATCAGCCCCAGCATTTT. This encodes CASKVGHGNQPQHF.